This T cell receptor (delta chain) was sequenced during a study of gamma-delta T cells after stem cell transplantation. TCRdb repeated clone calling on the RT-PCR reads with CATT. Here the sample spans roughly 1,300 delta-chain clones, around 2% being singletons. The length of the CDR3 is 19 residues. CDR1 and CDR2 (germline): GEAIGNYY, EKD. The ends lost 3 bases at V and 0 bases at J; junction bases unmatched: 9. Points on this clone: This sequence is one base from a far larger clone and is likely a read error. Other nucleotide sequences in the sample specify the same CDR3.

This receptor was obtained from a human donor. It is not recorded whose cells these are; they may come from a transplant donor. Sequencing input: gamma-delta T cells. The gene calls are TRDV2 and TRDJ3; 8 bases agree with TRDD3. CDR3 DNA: TGTGCCTGTGACCGTACTGGGGGGCCGAGCTCCTGGGACACCCGACAGATGTTTTTC. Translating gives CACDRTGGPSSWDTRQMFF.